Below, 10 T cell receptor beta chains from the same sample are listed, as sequenced in a study of blood T cells in healthy people across ages. A J-beta primer mix and a sample-barcoded 5' primer were used in a second PCR of roughly 6 to 11 cycles. MiXCR was run by TCRdb on the 5' RACE reads, yielding one entry per CDR3 protein. Of 850,000 to 1,000,000 distinct CDR3 sequences listed, 45% to 60% were seen once; the top ten hold about 21%. The sample was blood. Receptor source: an older woman in good health.

This rearrangement joins TRBV4-1 to TRBJ2-3; a possible D gene is TRBD2 (5 bases). The CDR3 covers 16 residues. Germline CDR1 and CDR2: MGHRA and YSYEKL. V gave up 1 base and J gave up 4 bases, with 15 bases separating them. Here the CDR3 DNA reads TGCGCCAGCAGCCAAGGTTCCTACGAGGGCGCAGATACGCAGTATTTT. Amino acid sequence: CASSQGSYEGADTQYF.

This chain connects TRBV2 to TRBJ2-6; D is undetermined. Germline assignment: CDR1 SNHLY and CDR2 FYNNEI. V gave up 5 bases and J gave up 0 bases, with 17 bases separating them. The CDR3 is 18 amino acids. The CDR3 reads CASSPRRSSISGANVLTF. Written as DNA, the CDR3 is TGTGCCAGCAGTCCCCGGAGAAGCTCCATCTCTGGGGCCAACGTCCTGACTTTC.

This clonotype was recorded a few times. V and J are TRBV12-3 or TRBV12-4 and TRBJ2-3; no firm D call. The CDR3 is 15 residues long. Trimming stripped 0 bases from V and 6 bases from J, with 13 bases between. The CDR3 region has the DNA TGTGCCAGCAGTTTAGCGTCGGCTGTTGCGGATACGCAGTATTTT. As protein: CASSLASAVADTQYF.

This clonotype was detected only a few times. J is TRBJ2-1 and V is TRBV24-1, with D perhaps TRBD1 or TRBD2 (5 bases each). Trimming cost V 4 bases and J 9 bases, with 9 bases left between them. This CDR3 spans 12 amino acids. Germline V gives CDR1 KGHDR, CDR2 SFDVKD. The CDR3, as DNA: TGTGCCACCAGTGAGGGGGTGGTTGAGCAGTTCTTC. Protein: CATSEGVVEQFF.

V and J are TRBV28 and TRBJ2-1; 7 bases are shared with TRBD2. Germline loops: CDR1 MDHEN, CDR2 SYDVKM. Unmatched junction bases numbered 6, after V lost 3 bases and J lost 1 base. The CDR3 is made up of 16 amino acids. The CDR3 DNA is TGTGCCAGCAGTTTGAGCGGGGTGGGTTCCTACAATGAGCAGTTCTTC. Its protein product is CASSLSGVGSYNEQFF.

This clonotype was detected once. The genes are TRBV29-1 and TRBJ2-2; D remains unclear. This CDR3 spans 12 amino acids. V lost 4 bases and J 3 bases, leaving 6 bases between the germline ends. Germline V CDR1 and CDR2: SQVTM, ANQGSEA. The CDR3 DNA sequence: TGCAGCGTTGTAAAGTACACCGGGGAGCTGTTTTTT. Protein: CSVVKYTGELFF.

The chain uses TRBV27 and TRBJ2-7, with 8 bases aligning to TRBD1. This CDR3 has 13 residues. Germline CDR1 is MNHEY and CDR2 is SMNVEV (reference sequence). J was trimmed by 2 bases and V by 6 bases; bases with no gene match: 3. The CDR3 protein is CASRQGVAYEQYF. For the CDR3, the DNA is TGTGCCAGCAGACAGGGGGTCGCCTACGAGCAGTACTTC.

About this clonotype: A read error may produce the germline difference seen at one junction end. The chain combines TRBV19 with TRBJ1-5; 10 bases map to TRBD1. The germline CDR1 and CDR2 sequences are LNHDA and SQIVND (reference sequence). The CDR3 totals 17 residues. Written as DNA, the CDR3 is TGCGCCGCACCCGGGACAGGGGCCCATTATAGCAATCAGCCCCAGCATTTT. Translation gives CAAPGTGAHYSNQPQHF.

This chain links TRBV6-6 with TRBJ2-7; 7 positions match TRBD2. Near its end, the DNA agrees better with TRBJ2-5, so the J call may be wrong. Germline loops: CDR1 MNHNY, CDR2 SVGAGI (reference sequence). The CDR3 length is 15 residues. CDR3 in DNA: TGTGCCAGCAGTCAGACGGCGGGAGCTCGAGAGACCCAGTACTTC. This translates into CASSQTAGARETQYF.

The chain carries TRBV6-4 and TRBJ2-1; D is unresolved. In germline, CDR1 is MRHNA, CDR2 SNTAGT. The V end was cut by 1 base, the J end by 6 bases, with 16 bases between. This CDR3 has 16 amino acids. Here the CDR3 DNA reads TGTGCCAGCAGTGACTTCACCAAAGGATGGGCCAATGAGCAGTTCTTC. It yields the protein CASSDFTKGWANEQFF.